Following are 29 T cell receptor beta chains from one sample sequenced in a study of OX40 agonist ivuxolimab in advanced cancers. Measured with immunoSEQ multiplex PCR; TCRdb has only the in-frame clones, and not every one. This sample has 30,000 to 40,000 clones; approximately 89% occur once, and the top ten carry 9.1%. The sample here was CD4+ or CD8+ T cells sorted from blood, taken in a trial of the OX40 agonist ivuxolimab. These receptor sequences come from an adult with an advanced solid tumor such as melanoma, head and neck, liver or kidney cancer.

This chain links TRBV5-4 with TRBJ2-1; 8 bases line up with TRBD2. CDR3 length equals 15 residues. The junction had 5 bases not matched to a gene; V was cut back by 3 bases and J by 3 bases. The germline gives CDR1 SGHNT, CDR2 YYREEE (reference sequence). CDR3 DNA sequence: TGTGCCAGCAGCTATACTAGCGGAGTCTACAATGAGCAGTTCTTC. It yields the protein CASSYTSGVYNEQFF.

This chain uses TRBV25-1 with TRBJ1-5; D remains ambiguous. This CDR3 comprises 14 residues. Trimming left V 2 bases short and J 4 bases short, with 9 bases between. Germline assignment: CDR1 MGHDK and CDR2 SYGVNS. The CDR3 DNA reads TGTGCCAGCAGTGAAAACAGTCTAAATCAGCCCCAGCATTTT. Residues: CASSENSLNQPQHF.

The chain joins TRBV4-1 to TRBJ2-1; TRBD2 aligns across 7 bases. This CDR3 has 17 amino acids. The germline V gene encodes CDR1 MGHRA and CDR2 YSYEKL. V gave up 1 base and J gave up 2 bases; unmatched junction bases: 8. CDR3: CASSQVGGRGPYNEQFF. The CDR3 DNA follows: TGCGCCAGCAGCCAAGTGGGAGGGAGAGGGCCCTACAATGAGCAGTTCTTC.

The V gene is TRBV15, the J gene TRBJ2-3; 10 nucleotides align to TRBD2. This CDR3 has 16 amino acids. Germline CDR1 is LNHNV and CDR2 is YYDKDF (reference sequence). V lost 2 bases and J lost 2; bases outside the gene matches: 4. Here the CDR3 reads CATSRNGLADTDTQYF. The DNA of the CDR3 is TGTGCCACCAGCAGAAACGGACTAGCGGACACAGATACGCAGTATTTT.

The J gene is TRBJ1-5, the V gene TRBV6-1, with D perhaps matching TRBD1 (5 bases). This CDR3 is built from 15 residues. V was cut by 3 bases and J by 0 bases, with 9 bases left in between. CDR1 is MNHNS, CDR2 SASEGT, per germline. CDR3 loop: CASSDQGNSNQPQHF. Written as DNA, the CDR3 is TGTGCCAGCAGTGACCAGGGTAATAGCAATCAGCCCCAGCATTTT.

The V gene is TRBV28, the J gene TRBJ1-2; D might be TRBD1 (5 bases). The CDR3 has 13 residues. Trimming took off 6 bases at V and 8 bases at J, with 16 bases between the two ends. Germline V gene sequence: CDR1 MDHEN, CDR2 SYDVKM. The CDR3 DNA sequence: TGTGCCAGCAGAAAGGGGTCGTCGAGAGGCTACACCTTC. Its protein is CASRKGSSRGYTF.

This chain joins TRBV7-3 and TRBJ2-3; D is uncertain. V was shortened by 2 bases and J by 1 base, with 13 bases between the two germline ends. CDR3 length equals 16 residues. Germline V gene lookup returns CDR1 SGHTA and CDR2 FQGTGA. The CDR3 nucleotides are TGTGCCAGCAGCTTAGGCTCCCAGCTGGGCACAGATACGCAGTATTTT. Encoded protein: CASSLGSQLGTDTQYF.

The chain employs TRBV19 and TRBJ2-2; a weak D match, TRBD2 (6 bases). CDR1 is LNHDA and CDR2 is SQIVND in the germline V gene (reference sequence). V lost 1 base and J 5 bases, leaving 11 bases between the germline ends. CDR3 size: 15 residues. DNA of the CDR3: TGTGCCAGTAGTATAGCCGGGAGCGCTACCGGGGAGCTGTTTTTT. Translating it yields CASSIAGSATGELFF.

The J gene is TRBJ1-1, the V gene TRBV5-1; D possibly corresponds to TRBD1 (6 bases). CDR3 length: 14 residues. Germline V gene sequence: CDR1 SGHRS, CDR2 YFSETQ. V shed 3 bases and J shed 0 bases, with 9 bases lying between them. This CDR3 reads CASSWRGMNTEAFF. Here the CDR3 DNA reads TGCGCCAGCAGCTGGAGGGGGATGAACACTGAAGCTTTCTTT.

The rearrangement joins TRBV18 to TRBJ1-4; maybe TRBD1 (6 bases). This CDR3 has 13 residues. V was shortened by 6 bases and J by 8 bases, with 13 bases between the two germline ends. Germline-derived CDR1 and CDR2 are KGHSH and LQKENI. CDR3 coding DNA: TGTGCCAGCTCGCGGGGGCAGGAGGAAAAACTGTTTTTT. The encoded protein is CASSRGQEEKLFF.

The rearrangement uses TRBV12-1 and TRBJ2-3; the D call in the table, TRBD2, was not verified against the DNA. TRBV12-1 is a listed pseudogene. The CDR3 totals 15 residues. CDR3 amino acids: CASRLSWAGADTQYF. CDR3 bases: TGTGCCAGCAGACTTAGCTGGGCGGGAGCAGATACGCAGTATTTT.

The chain joins TRBV10-2 to TRBJ2-7; D unclear. The V end was cut by 3 bases, the J end by 2 bases, with 8 bases between. Germline CDR1 reads WSHSY; CDR2 reads SAAADI. CDR3 size: 13 residues. The CDR3 spells CASSDDVAYEQYF. The DNA of the CDR3 is TGCGCCAGCAGTGACGACGTAGCCTACGAGCAGTACTTC.

This clone came up a few times. The J gene is TRBJ2-1, the V gene TRBV7-9; maybe TRBD2 (5 bases). This CDR3 comprises 15 residues. Trimming removed 1 base at V and 1 base at J, with 8 bases between. Germline values: CDR1 SEHNR, CDR2 FQNEAQ (reference sequence). CDR3 in DNA: TGTGCCAGCAGCTTAGTGTCGGGATCCTACAATGAGCAGTTCTTC. This sequence encodes CASSLVSGSYNEQFF.

The chain is built from TRBV9 and TRBJ2-7; 7 nucleotides match TRBD1. Germline V gene sequence: CDR1 SGDLS, CDR2 YYNGEE. CDR3 size: 15 residues. V lost 0 bases, J lost 0 bases, and 3 bases stayed unmatched. The CDR3: CASSVEQGDSYEQYF. In nucleotides, the CDR3 is TGTGCCAGCAGCGTAGAGCAGGGGGACTCCTACGAGCAGTACTTC.

The V call is TRBV15, the J call TRBJ1-5; 10 bases map to TRBD1. The CDR3 loop spans 16 amino acids. Germline V gene data show CDR1 as LNHNV and CDR2 as YYDKDF (reference sequence). V trimming: 1 base; J trimming: 4 bases; junction bases outside the gene matches: 4. The CDR3 loop is CATSRGGQGGNQPQHF. The DNA of the CDR3 is TGTGCCACCAGCAGAGGTGGACAGGGGGGAAATCAGCCCCAGCATTTT.

The rearrangement uses TRBV7-7 and TRBJ2-3, with 7 bases fitting TRBD1. The V gene's germline CDR1 is SSHAT and CDR2 FNYEAQ (reference sequence). The CDR3 is made up of 14 amino acids. V shed 5 bases, J shed 0 bases, and the junction held 2 bases outside the gene matches. The chain's CDR3 is CASSPDRSTDTQYF. In nucleotides, the CDR3 is TGTGCCAGCAGCCCGGACAGGAGCACAGATACGCAGTATTTT.

V usage is TRBV6-1 and J usage is TRBJ1-5, with D unclear. The length of the CDR3 is 16 residues. CDR1 and CDR2 (germline): MNHNS, SASEGT. The V and J ends lost 4 bases and 1 base respectively, with 14 bases between them. Written as DNA, the CDR3 is TGTGCCAGCAGTGGAACCGGACGGGGAAGCAATCAGCCCCAGCATTTT. Translated: CASSGTGRGSNQPQHF.

This clone was recorded once. The V gene is TRBV18, the J gene TRBJ2-6; 14 positions match TRBD2. Germline assignment: CDR1 KGHSH and CDR2 LQKENI. The ends lost 3 bases at V and 0 bases at J; junction bases unmatched: 1. The CDR3 runs to 18 residues. CDR3 protein: CASSPTSGRGSGANVLTF. CDR3 in DNA: TGTGCCAGCTCACCGACTAGCGGGAGGGGCTCTGGGGCCAACGTCCTGACTTTC.

V and J are TRBV4-3 and TRBJ2-2; TRBD2 aligns across 10 bases. The J segment lost 5 bases and the V segment lost 0 bases, leaving 6 bases of the junction unmatched. There are 17 residues in the CDR3. In germline, CDR1 is LGHNA, CDR2 YSLEER. The CDR3 coding sequence is TGCGCCAGCAGCCAAGATCCGGGACTAGCGACTACCGGGGAGCTGTTTTTT. Its protein product is CASSQDPGLATTGELFF.

J is TRBJ2-7 and V is TRBV28, with 8 nucleotides matching TRBD1. Germline trimming cut 8 bases from V and 4 bases from J; bases unmatched to any gene: 7. Germline lookup yields CDR1 MDHEN and CDR2 SYDVKM. CDR3 size: 13 residues. The CDR3 nucleotides read TGTGCCAGCTATGGACAGGGCCCTTACGAGCAGTACTTC. It yields the protein CASYGQGPYEQYF.

This rearrangement joins TRBV27 to TRBJ2-7; no firm D call. V was clipped by 3 bases and J by 3 bases, with 6 bases between them. The length of the CDR3 is 12 residues. CDR1 MNHEY and CDR2 SMNVEV come from the germline V gene (reference sequence). The CDR3 region has the DNA TGTGCCAGCAGTTTCGGAGACTACGAGCAGTACTTC. Translating it yields CASSFGDYEQYF.

The chain links TRBV19 to TRBJ1-5; the D gene is possibly TRBD1 (5 bases). The CDR3 is 16 residues long. Between the trimmed V and J ends, which lost 2 bases and 0 bases, there was a span of 11 bases. Germline lookup yields CDR1 LNHDA and CDR2 SQIVND (reference sequence). The CDR3 DNA reads TGTGCCAGTAGTATAATTACAGGTAATAGCAATCAGCCCCAGCATTTT. Its translation: CASSIITGNSNQPQHF.

The gene calls are TRBV4-2 and TRBJ1-5; D is undetermined. V dropped 0 bases and J dropped 1 base, with 7 bases sitting between them. The CDR3 covers 15 residues. CDR1 is LGHNA, CDR2 YNFKEQ, per germline. CDR3 coding DNA: TGTGCCAGCAGCCAAGATATCGCCAGCAATCAGCCCCAGCATTTT. It specifies CASSQDIASNQPQHF.

This chain connects TRBV29-1 to TRBJ1-1, with TRBD1 as a possible D gene (5 bases). V lost 7 bases and J lost 4, with 13 bases in between. Germline CDR1 and CDR2: SQVTM and ANQGSEA. This CDR3 spans 12 amino acids. The CDR3 is CSGDRLGTEAFF. CDR3 nucleotide sequence: TGCAGCGGCGACAGACTGGGCACTGAAGCTTTCTTT. The full variable domain, with the rest looked up from reference TRBV29-1 and TRBJ1-1, is SAVISQKPSRDICQRGTSLTIQCQVDSQVTMMFWYRQQPGQSLTLIATANQGSEATYESGFVIDKFPISRPNLTFSTLTVSNMSPEDSSIYLCSGDRLGTEAFFGQGTRLTVV.

The chain uses TRBV27 and TRBJ1-2, with D uncertain. Trimming pared 5 bases from V and 6 bases from J, leaving 16 bases between. This CDR3 comprises 14 residues. Per germline, CDR1 MNHEY and CDR2 SMNVEV (reference sequence). The CDR3 coding sequence is TGTGCCAGCAGTCCTGCCGGACCTCGGGATGGCTACACCTTC. Protein sequence: CASSPAGPRDGYTF.

The V gene is TRBV7-4, the J gene TRBJ1-2, with a weak D call TRBD1 (5 bases). The CDR3 runs 13 residues. V was cut by 2 bases and J by 5 bases, with 9 bases left in between. Germline V gene lookup returns CDR1 SGHVT and CDR2 SQSDAQ. CDR3 amino acids: CASSLSRDYGYTF. CDR3 sequence (DNA): TGTGCCAGCAGCTTAAGCAGGGATTATGGCTACACCTTC. Using reference TRBV7-4 and TRBJ1-2 for the parts outside the CDR3, the full variable domain is GAGVSQSPRYKVAKRGRDVALRCDSISGHVTLYWYRQTLGQGSEVLTYSQSDAQRDKSGRPSGRFSAERPERSVSTLKIQRTEQGDSAVYLCASSLSRDYGYTFGSGTRLTVV.

The chain is built from TRBV27 and TRBJ1-4, with TRBD1 matching 7 bases. The CDR3 is 14 residues long. V lost 7 bases, J lost 11 bases, and 13 bases stayed unmatched. Looked up from germline, CDR1 is MNHEY and CDR2 is SMNVEV (reference sequence). In nucleotides, the CDR3 is TGTGCCAGCACCCCGGCAGGGGGATTGAGGAAACTGTTTTTT. Translation gives CASTPAGGLRKLFF.

The rearrangement uses TRBV6-1 and TRBJ2-1; 7 positions match TRBD1. This CDR3 comprises 16 residues. In germline, CDR1 is MNHNS, CDR2 SASEGT. With 0 bases clipped from V and 4 bases from J, the junction kept 6 bases outside the gene matches. The CDR3 loop reads CASSEARGDRYNEQFF. The CDR3 DNA reads TGTGCCAGCAGTGAAGCTCGAGGGGACAGATACAATGAGCAGTTCTTC.

The V call is TRBV29-1, the J call TRBJ2-5; D gene unclear. V gave up 5 bases and J gave up 2 bases, with 12 bases separating them. CDR3 size: 13 residues. Germline V gene data show CDR1 as SQVTM and CDR2 as ANQGSEA. DNA of the CDR3: TGCAGCGTTACATACACCCTACAAGAGACCCAGTACTTC. Translated, it gives CSVTYTLQETQYF. Full variable domain (rest looked up from reference TRBV29-1 and TRBJ2-5): SAVISQKPSRDICQRGTSLTIQCQVDSQVTMMFWYRQQPGQSLTLIATANQGSEATYESGFVIDKFPISRPNLTFSTLTVSNMSPEDSSIYLCSVTYTLQETQYFGPGTRLLVL.